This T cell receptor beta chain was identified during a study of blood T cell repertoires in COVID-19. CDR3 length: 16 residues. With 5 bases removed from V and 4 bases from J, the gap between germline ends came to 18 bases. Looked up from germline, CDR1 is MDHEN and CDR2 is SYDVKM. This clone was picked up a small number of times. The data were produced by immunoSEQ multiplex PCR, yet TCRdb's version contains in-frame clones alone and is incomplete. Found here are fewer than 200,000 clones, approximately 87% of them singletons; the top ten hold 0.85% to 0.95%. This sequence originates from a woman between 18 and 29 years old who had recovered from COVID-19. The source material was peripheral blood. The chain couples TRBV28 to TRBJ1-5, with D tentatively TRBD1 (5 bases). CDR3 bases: TGTGCCAGCAGTGCCCCCCGGGCGGGGGGGAATCAGCCCCAGCATTTT. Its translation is CASSAPRAGGNQPQHF.